This is a list of T cell receptor beta chains from one sample in a study of regulatory T cells in long-lasting Graves disease. From the multiplex PCR reads, TCRdb called clonotypes with MiXCR, one entry per CDR3 protein. Found here are roughly 450,000 distinct CDR3 sequences, around 20% of them singletons; the top ten hold over 25%. The sequenced sample was peripheral blood mononuclear cells (PBMCs), obtained when the disease was refractory, from a patient treated with antithyroid drugs. The receptors here all came from a female donor with Graves disease. Both conserved end residues are part of each CDR3. D genes are given only for firm matches. Size is omitted from some rows. Given values are once, few, many or a class for expanded clones.

TRBJ1-4 | - | TRBV5-8 | - | CASSDAGGFLNEKLFF | TGTGCCAGCAGCGACGCTGGAGGGTTCCTTAATGAAAAACTGTTTTTT
TRBJ2-1 | - | TRBV12-3/TRBV12-4 | TRBD1 | CASSLDRGPGSSYNEQFF | TGTGCCAGCAGCCTCGACAGGGGCCCTGGGAGCTCCTACAATGAGCAGTTCTTC
TRBJ1-5 | many | TRBV19 | - | CASVFSEALNQPQHF | TGTGCCAGTGTTTTTTCCGAAGCCCTTAATCAGCCCCAGCATTTT
TRBJ2-7 | - | TRBV7-6 | - | CASSLGMSYEQYF | TGTGCCAGCAGCTTAGGCATGTCCTACGAGCAGTACTTC
TRBJ2-2 | many | TRBV2 | TRBD2 | CASSASGSYLSTGELFF | TGTGCCAGCAGTGCTAGCGGGAGTTATTTGAGCACCGGGGAGCTGTTTTTT
TRBJ2-2 | - | TRBV18 | - | CASSPPSGVNTGELFF | TGTGCCAGCTCACCACCGTCAGGGGTCAACACCGGGGAGCTGTTTTTT
TRBJ1-4 | - | TRBV4-2 | - | CASSPPSIREEKLFF | TGTGCCAGCAGCCCTCCGAGTATTCGAGAAGAAAAACTGTTTTTT
TRBJ2-5 | - | TRBV7-2 | TRBD2 | CASSLAGAGGGETQYF | TGTGCCAGCAGCTTAGCAGGAGCGGGAGGAGGAGAGACCCAGTACTTC
TRBJ2-7 | few | TRBV18 | TRBD1 | CASSPAGQGVGEQYF | TGTGCCAGCTCACCAGCCGGACAGGGCGTGGGGGAGCAGTACTTC
TRBJ2-7 | few | TRBV7-9 | - | CASSPERRQEQYF | TGTGCCAGCAGCCCTGAAAGGCGGCAGGAGCAGTACTTC
TRBJ2-1 | - | TRBV20-1 | TRBD1 | CSAADRVGYNEQFF | TGCAGTGCTGCCGACAGGGTTGGTTACAATGAGCAGTTCTTC
TRBJ2-1 | few | TRBV5-8 | TRBD2 | CASSNAMTSSGSSYNEQFF | TGTGCCAGCAGCAACGCCATGACGTCTAGCGGGAGTTCCTACAATGAGCAGTTCTTC
TRBJ2-7 | once | TRBV11-1 | - | CASSPAGWGNEQYF | TGTGCCAGCAGCCCAGCGGGCTGGGGGAACGAGCAGTACTTC
TRBJ1-1 | many | TRBV2 | - | CASSPDMNTEAFF | TGTGCCAGCAGTCCCGACATGAACACTGAAGCTTTCTTT
TRBJ2-4 | few | TRBV20-1 | TRBD2 | CSARDLAGENIQYF | TGCAGTGCTAGAGATCTCGCGGGGGAAAACATTCAGTACTTC
TRBJ1-1 | many | TRBV3-1 | TRBD1 | CASSPNRDRGYTEAFF | TGTGCCAGCAGTCCTAACCGGGACAGGGGGTACACTGAAGCTTTCTTT
TRBJ1-5 | - | TRBV12-3/TRBV12-4 | TRBD1 | CASQTGNNRPQHF | TGTGCCAGCCAGACAGGGAACAATCGGCCCCAGCATTTT
TRBJ1-6 | - | TRBV29-1 | TRBD1 | CSAKQGYNSPPHF | TGCAGCGCGAAACAGGGGTATAATTCACCCCCCCACTTT
TRBJ2-5 | many | TRBV27 | - | CASSLNRAKTQYF | TGTGCCAGCAGTTTAAACAGGGCCAAGACCCAGTACTTC
TRBJ2-7 | few | TRBV7-2 | TRBD2 | CASSRGAGRAAYEQYF | TGTGCCAGCAGCCGGGGGGCCGGGAGGGCCGCTTACGAGCAGTACTTC
TRBJ2-2 | once | TRBV28 | TRBD1 | CASSFTRTGGIGELFF | TGTGCCAGCAGTTTTACTCGGACAGGGGGCATCGGGGAGCTGTTTTTT
TRBJ2-7 | few | TRBV12-3/TRBV12-4 | TRBD2 | CASSPGTSGRMDHEQYF | TGTGCCAGCAGTCCCGGGACTAGCGGGAGAATGGATCACGAGCAGTACTTC
TRBJ2-7 | - | TRBV5-1 | - | CASSVDRIRLHEQYF | TGCGCCAGCAGCGTGGACAGAATCCGTTTGCACGAGCAGTACTTC
TRBJ1-4 | - | TRBV6-1 | - | CASSRGEGEKLFF | TGTGCCAGCAGTCGGGGGGAGGGGGAAAAACTGTTTTTT
TRBJ1-2 | many | TRBV5-5 | TRBD1 | CASSPQGARRGYTF | TGTGCCAGCAGCCCACAGGGGGCGAGGAGAGGCTACACCTTC
TRBJ2-7 | few | TRBV6-1 | - | CASRRAPAFLEQYF | TGTGCCAGCAGACGCGCACCCGCCTTCTTGGAGCAGTACTTC
TRBJ1-5 | many | TRBV14 | - | CASSQGLNQPQHF | TGTGCCAGCAGTCAGGGGTTGAATCAGCCCCAGCATTTT
TRBJ2-7 | many | TRBV7-2 | - | CASSSGLGEQYF | TGTGCCAGCAGCTCGGGACTGGGGGAGCAGTACTTC
TRBJ1-1 | few | TRBV13 | - | CASSFGRRNTEAFF | TGTGCCAGCAGCTTCGGACGGAGGAACACTGAAGCTTTCTTT
TRBJ2-2 | few | TRBV6-2/TRBV6-3 | - | CASSYSPRSTGELFF | TGTGCCAGCAGTTACTCACCTAGATCCACCGGGGAGCTGTTTTTT
TRBJ1-1 | - | TRBV11-2 | - | CASSLEGLLNTEAFF | TGTGCCAGCAGCTTAGAAGGGCTCTTGAACACTGAAGCTTTCTTT
TRBJ1-4 | few | TRBV19 | TRBD1 | CASSTNGQGDEKLFF | TGTGCCAGTAGTACGAATGGACAGGGGGATGAAAAACTGTTTTTT
TRBJ1-5 | - | TRBV9 | - | CASSPGWGLNQPQHF | TGTGCCAGCAGCCCCGGGTGGGGATTGAATCAGCCCCAGCATTTT
TRBJ1-1 | few | TRBV5-5 | - | CASSLWDKTKAFF | TGTGCCAGCAGTTTGTGGGACAAGACTAAAGCTTTCTTT
TRBJ1-1 | few | TRBV6-2/TRBV6-3 | - | CASSKQGVTEAFF | TGTGCCAGCAGTAAACAGGGAGTCACTGAAGCTTTCTTT
TRBJ1-1 | - | TRBV19 | - | CASSYGTQEAFF | TGTGCCAGTAGTTACGGGACTCAAGAAGCTTTCTTT
TRBJ1-2 | - | TRBV19 | - | CASSIDGTNYGYTF | TGTGCCAGTAGTATAGACGGGACTAACTATGGCTACACCTTC
TRBJ1-1 | - | TRBV29-1 | - | CSVDVEGRTFF | TGCAGCGTTGACGTCGAGGGACGAACTTTCTTT